This T cell receptor (beta chain) was identified in a study of neurological immune-mediated disorders. TCRdb re-called the 5' RACE reads with MiXCR, one entry per CDR3 protein. This table has around 30,000 distinct CDR3 sequences, over 4% appearing once. This clonotype occurred many times. With 5 bases clipped from V and 8 bases from J, the junction kept 12 bases outside the gene matches. Germline values: CDR1 SEHNR, CDR2 FQNEAQ (reference sequence). The CDR3 extends over 15 amino acids. This TCR was sampled from a man aged 18 to 30 in good health. The sequencing input was PBMCs. This sequence joins TRBV7-9 and TRBJ2-1, with 7 bases aligning to TRBD2. CDR3 protein: CASSPGSGESYEQFF. CDR3 DNA sequence: TGTGCCAGCAGCCCCGGGAGCGGGGAGTCCTATGAGCAGTTCTTC.